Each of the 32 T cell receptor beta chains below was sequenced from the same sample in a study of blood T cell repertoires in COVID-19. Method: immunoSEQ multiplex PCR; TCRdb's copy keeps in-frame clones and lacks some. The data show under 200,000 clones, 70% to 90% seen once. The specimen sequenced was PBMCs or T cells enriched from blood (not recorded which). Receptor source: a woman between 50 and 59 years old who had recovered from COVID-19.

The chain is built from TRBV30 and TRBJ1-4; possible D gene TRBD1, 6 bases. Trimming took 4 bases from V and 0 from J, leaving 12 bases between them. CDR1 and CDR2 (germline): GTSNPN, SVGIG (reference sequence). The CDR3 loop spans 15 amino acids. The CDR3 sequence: CAWNLQGTTNEKLFF. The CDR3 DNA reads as TGTGCCTGGAATCTACAGGGAACAACTAATGAAAAACTGTTTTTT.

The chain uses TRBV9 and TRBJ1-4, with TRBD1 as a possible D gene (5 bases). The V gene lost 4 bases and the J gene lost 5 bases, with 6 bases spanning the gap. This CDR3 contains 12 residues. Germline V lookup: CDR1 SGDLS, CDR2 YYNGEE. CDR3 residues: CASSPGNEKLFF. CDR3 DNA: TGTGCCAGCAGCCCAGGGAATGAAAAACTGTTTTTT. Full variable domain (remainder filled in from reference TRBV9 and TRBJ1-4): DSGVTQTPKHLITATGQRVTLRCSPRSGDLSVYWYQQSLDQGLQFLIQYYNGEERAKGNILERFSAQQFPDLHSELNLSSLELGDSALYFCASSPGNEKLFFGSGTQLSVL.

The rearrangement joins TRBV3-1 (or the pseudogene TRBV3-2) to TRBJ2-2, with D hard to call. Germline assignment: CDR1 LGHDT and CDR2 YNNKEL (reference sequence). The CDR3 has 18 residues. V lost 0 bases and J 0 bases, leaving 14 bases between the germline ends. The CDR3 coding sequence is TGTGCCAGCAGCCAAGACCTGGGCAGTTTTGCGAACACCGGGGAGCTGTTTTTT. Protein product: CASSQDLGSFANTGELFF.

Here the CDR3 reads CASSKAGARTNYNEQFF. CDR3 DNA sequence: TGTGCCAGCAGCAAAGCTGGCGCCCGTACTAACTACAATGAGCAGTTCTTC. The chain employs TRBV21-1 and TRBJ2-1; the tabulated D call, TRBD2, remains unverified against the DNA. TRBV21-1 is marked as a pseudogene. The CDR3 length is 17 residues.

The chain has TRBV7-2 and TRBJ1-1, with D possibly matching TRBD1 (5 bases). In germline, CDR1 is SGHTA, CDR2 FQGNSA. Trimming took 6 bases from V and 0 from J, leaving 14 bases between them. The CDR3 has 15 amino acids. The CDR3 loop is CASSSQQVMNTEAFF. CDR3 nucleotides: TGTGCCAGCAGTTCCCAACAGGTCATGAACACTGAAGCTTTCTTT.

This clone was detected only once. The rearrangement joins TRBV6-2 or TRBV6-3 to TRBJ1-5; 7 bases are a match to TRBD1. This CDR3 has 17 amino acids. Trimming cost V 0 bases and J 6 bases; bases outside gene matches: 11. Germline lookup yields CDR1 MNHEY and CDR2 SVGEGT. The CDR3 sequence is CASSYSTFPGQLQPQHF. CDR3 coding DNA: TGTGCCAGCAGTTACTCGACGTTCCCGGGACAGCTTCAGCCCCAGCATTTT.

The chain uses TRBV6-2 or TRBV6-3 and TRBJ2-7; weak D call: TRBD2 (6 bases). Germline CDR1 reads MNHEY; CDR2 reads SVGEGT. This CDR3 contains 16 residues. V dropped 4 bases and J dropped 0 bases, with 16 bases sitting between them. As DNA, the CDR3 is TGTGCCAGCAGTTCTGTGGGAGGCCTACGCTCCTACGAGCAGTACTTC. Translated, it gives CASSSVGGLRSYEQYF.

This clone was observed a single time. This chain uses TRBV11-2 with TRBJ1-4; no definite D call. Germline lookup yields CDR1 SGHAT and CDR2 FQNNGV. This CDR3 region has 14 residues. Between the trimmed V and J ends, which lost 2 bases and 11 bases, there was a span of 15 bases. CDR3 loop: CASSLRIGLTKLFF. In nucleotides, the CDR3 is TGTGCCAGCAGCTTAAGGATTGGACTGACCAAACTGTTTTTT.

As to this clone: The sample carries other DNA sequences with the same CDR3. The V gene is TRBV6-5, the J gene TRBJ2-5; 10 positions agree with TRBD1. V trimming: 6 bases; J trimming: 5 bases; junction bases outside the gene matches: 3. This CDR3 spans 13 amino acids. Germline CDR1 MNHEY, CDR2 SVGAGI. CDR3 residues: CASRDRGRETQYF. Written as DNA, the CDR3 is TGTGCCAGCAGGGACAGGGGGAGGGAGACCCAGTACTTC.

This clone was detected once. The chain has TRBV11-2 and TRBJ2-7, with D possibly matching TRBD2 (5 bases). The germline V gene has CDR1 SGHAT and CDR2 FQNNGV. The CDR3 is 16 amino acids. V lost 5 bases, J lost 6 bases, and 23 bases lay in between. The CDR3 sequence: CASSPPGGLVTSEQYF. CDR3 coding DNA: TGTGCCAGCAGCCCCCCCGGAGGATTAGTCACATCCGAGCAGTACTTC. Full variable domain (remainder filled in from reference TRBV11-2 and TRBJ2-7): EAGVAQSPRYKIIEKRQSVAFWCNPISGHATLYWYQQILGQGPKLLIQFQNNGVVDDSQLPKDRFSAERLKGVDSTLKIQPAKLEDSAVYLCASSPPGGLVTSEQYFGPGTRLTVT.

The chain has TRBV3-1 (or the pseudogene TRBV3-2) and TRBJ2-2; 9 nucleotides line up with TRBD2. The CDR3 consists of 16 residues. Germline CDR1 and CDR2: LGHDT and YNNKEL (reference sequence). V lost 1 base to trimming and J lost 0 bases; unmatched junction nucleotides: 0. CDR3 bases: TGTGCCAGCAGCCAAGGGACTAGCGCGAACACCGGGGAGCTGTTTTTT. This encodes CASSQGTSANTGELFF.

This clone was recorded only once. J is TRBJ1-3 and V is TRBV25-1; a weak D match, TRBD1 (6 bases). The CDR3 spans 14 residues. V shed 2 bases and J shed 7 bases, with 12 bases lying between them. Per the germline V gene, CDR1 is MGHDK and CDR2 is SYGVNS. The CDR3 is CASSERGARNTIYF. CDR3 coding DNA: TGTGCCAGCAGTGAACGGGGGGCCAGGAACACCATATATTTT.

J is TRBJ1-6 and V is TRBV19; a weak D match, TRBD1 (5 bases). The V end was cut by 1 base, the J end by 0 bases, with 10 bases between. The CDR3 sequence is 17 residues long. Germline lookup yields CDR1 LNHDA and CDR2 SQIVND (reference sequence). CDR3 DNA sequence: TGTGCCAGTAGTATAGGGGAGGGGAGCTCCTATAATTCACCCCTCCACTTT. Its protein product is CASSIGEGSSYNSPLHF.

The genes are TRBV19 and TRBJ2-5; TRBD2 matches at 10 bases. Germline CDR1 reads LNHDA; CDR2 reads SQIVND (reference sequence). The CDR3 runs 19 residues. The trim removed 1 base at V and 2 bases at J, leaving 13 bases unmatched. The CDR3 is CASSIAGRGTSERQETQYF. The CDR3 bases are TGTGCCAGTAGTATAGCAGGAAGGGGGACTAGCGAAAGACAAGAGACCCAGTACTTC.

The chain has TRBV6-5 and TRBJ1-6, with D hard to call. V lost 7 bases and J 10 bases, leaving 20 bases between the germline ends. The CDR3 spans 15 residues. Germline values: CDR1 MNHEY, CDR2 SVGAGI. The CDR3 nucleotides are TGTGCCAGCATTAAAAGAGGAGGAGTTGGCTCACCCCTCCACTTT. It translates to CASIKRGGVGSPLHF.

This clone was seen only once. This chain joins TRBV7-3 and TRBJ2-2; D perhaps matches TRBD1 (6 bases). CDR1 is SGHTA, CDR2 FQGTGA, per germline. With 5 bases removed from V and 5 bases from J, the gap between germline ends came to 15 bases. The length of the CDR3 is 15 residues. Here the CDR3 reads CASSVSGARTGELFF. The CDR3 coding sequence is TGTGCCAGCAGCGTCTCAGGGGCTAGGACCGGGGAGCTGTTTTTT.

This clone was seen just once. The chain's CDR3 is CASSGQGSGYTF. The CDR3 nucleotides read TGTGCCAGCAGTGGACAGGGATCTGGCTACACCTTC. The chain recombines TRBV2 with TRBJ1-2; TRBD1 matches at 7 bases. Germline values: CDR1 SNHLY, CDR2 FYNNEI. The V gene end was trimmed by 4 bases and the J gene end by 7 bases; junction bases not matched to a gene: 3. The CDR3 loop spans 12 amino acids. Drawing the rest from reference TRBV2 and TRBJ1-2, the complete variable domain is EPEVTQTPSHQVTQMGQEVILRCVPISNHLYFYWYRQILGQKVEFLVSFYNNEISEKSEIFDDQFSVERPDGSNFTLKIRSTKLEDSAMYFCASSGQGSGYTFGSGTRLTVV.

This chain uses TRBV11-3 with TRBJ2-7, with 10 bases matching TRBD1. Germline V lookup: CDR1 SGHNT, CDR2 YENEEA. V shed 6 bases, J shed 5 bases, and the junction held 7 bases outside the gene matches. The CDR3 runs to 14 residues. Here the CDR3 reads CASRSTGTGDEQYF. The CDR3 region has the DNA TGTGCCAGCAGGTCCACCGGGACAGGGGACGAGCAGTACTTC.

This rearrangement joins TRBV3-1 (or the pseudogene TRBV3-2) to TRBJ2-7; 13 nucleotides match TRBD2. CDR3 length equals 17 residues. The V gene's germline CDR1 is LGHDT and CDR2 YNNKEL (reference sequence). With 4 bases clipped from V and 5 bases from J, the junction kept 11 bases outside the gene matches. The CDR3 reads CASSRSTGLAGADEQYF. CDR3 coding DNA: TGTGCCAGCAGCCGATCTACCGGACTAGCGGGGGCAGACGAGCAGTACTTC.

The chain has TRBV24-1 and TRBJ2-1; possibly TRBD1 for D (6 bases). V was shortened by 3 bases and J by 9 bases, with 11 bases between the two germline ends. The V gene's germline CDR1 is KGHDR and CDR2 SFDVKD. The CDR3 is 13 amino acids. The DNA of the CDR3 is TGTGCCACCAGTGATCCACAGGGCGGTGAGCAGTTCTTC. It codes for CATSDPQGGEQFF.

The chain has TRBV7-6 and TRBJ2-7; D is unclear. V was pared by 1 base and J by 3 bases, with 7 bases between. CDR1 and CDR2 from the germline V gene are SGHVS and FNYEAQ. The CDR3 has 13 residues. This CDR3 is CASSLGAGYEQYF. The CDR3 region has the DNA TGTGCCAGCAGCTTAGGGGCTGGCTACGAGCAGTACTTC. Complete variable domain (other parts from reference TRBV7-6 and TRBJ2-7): GAGVSQSPRYKVTKRGQDVALRCDPISGHVSLYWYRQALGQGPEFLTYFNYEAQQDKSGLPNDRFSAERPEGSISTLTIQRTEQRDSAMYRCASSLGAGYEQYFGPGTRLTVT.

This CDR3 reads CASSTGGAGSPLHF. CDR3 coding DNA: TGTGCCAGCTCAACAGGGGGCGCGGGTTCACCCCTCCACTTT. The gene calls are TRBV6-5 and TRBJ1-6, with 9 positions matching TRBD1. CDR1 MNHEY and CDR2 SVGAGI come from the germline V gene. This CDR3 is 14 amino acids long. Trimming at V came to 8 bases and at J to 9 bases, leaving 8 bases not matched to a gene.

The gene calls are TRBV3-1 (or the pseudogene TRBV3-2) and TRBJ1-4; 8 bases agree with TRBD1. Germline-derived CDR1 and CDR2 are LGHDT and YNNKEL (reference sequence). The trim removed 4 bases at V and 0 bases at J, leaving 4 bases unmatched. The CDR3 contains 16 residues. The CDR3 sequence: CASSPGQGATNEKLFF. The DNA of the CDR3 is TGTGCCAGCAGCCCCGGACAGGGTGCAACTAATGAAAAACTGTTTTTT.

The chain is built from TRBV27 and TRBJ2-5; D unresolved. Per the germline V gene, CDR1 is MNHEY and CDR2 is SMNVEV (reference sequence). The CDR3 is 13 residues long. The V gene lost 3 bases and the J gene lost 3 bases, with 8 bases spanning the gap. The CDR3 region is CASSLRPEETQYF. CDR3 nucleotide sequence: TGTGCCAGCAGTTTGCGCCCTGAAGAGACCCAGTACTTC.

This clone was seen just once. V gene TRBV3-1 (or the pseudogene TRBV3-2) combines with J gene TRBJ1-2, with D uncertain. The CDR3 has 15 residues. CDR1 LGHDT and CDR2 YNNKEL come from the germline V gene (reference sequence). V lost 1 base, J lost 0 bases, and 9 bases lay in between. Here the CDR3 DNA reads TGTGCCAGCAGCCAAGGTCCGGGAGCTAACTATGGCTACACCTTC. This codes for CASSQGPGANYGYTF.

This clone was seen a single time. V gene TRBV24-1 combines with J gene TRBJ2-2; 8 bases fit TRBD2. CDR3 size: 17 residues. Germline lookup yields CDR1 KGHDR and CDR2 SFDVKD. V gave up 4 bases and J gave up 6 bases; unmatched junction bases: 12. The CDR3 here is CATSEGGAGVAAGELFF. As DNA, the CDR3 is TGTGCCACCAGTGAAGGCGGAGCGGGGGTCGCTGCCGGGGAGCTGTTTTTT.

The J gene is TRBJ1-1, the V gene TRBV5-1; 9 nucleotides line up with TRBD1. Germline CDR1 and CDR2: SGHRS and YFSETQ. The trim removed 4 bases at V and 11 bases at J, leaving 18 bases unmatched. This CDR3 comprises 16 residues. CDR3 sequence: CASSPDRGTFEMRAFF. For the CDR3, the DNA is TGCGCCAGCAGCCCGGACAGGGGAACGTTTGAAATGAGGGCTTTCTTT.

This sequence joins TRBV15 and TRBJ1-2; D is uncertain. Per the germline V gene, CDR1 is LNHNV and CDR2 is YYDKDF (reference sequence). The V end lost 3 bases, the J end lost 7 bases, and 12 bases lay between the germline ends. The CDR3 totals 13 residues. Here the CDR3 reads CATSRGTRVGYTF. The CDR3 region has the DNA TGTGCCACCAGCAGGGGAACGAGGGTTGGCTACACCTTC.

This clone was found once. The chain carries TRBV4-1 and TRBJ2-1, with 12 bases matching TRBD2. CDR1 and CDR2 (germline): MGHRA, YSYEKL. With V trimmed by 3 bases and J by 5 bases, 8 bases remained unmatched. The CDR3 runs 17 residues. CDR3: CASSQAGLAGRHNEQFF. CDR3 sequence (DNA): TGCGCCAGCAGCCAGGCCGGACTAGCGGGGAGACACAATGAGCAGTTCTTC.

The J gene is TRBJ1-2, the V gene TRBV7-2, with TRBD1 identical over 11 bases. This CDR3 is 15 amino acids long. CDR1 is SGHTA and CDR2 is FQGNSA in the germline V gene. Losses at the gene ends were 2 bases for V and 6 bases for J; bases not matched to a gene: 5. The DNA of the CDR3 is TGTGCCAGCAGCTTAAGGGACAGGGGGGGGAATGGCTACACCTTC. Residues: CASSLRDRGGNGYTF.

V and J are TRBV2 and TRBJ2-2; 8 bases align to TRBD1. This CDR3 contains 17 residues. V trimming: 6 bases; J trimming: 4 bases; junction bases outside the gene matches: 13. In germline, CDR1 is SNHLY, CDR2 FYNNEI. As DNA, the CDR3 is TGTGCCAGCAGGCCGGGACAGGCTCCCCGGGGCACCGGGGAGCTGTTTTTT. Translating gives CASRPGQAPRGTGELFF.

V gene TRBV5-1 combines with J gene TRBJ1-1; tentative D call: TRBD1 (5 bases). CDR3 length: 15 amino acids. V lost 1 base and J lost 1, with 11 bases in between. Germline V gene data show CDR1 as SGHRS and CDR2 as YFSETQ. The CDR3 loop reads CASSLYGGQNTEAFF. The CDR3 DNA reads TGCGCCAGCAGCTTGTACGGGGGTCAGAACACTGAAGCTTTCTTT.